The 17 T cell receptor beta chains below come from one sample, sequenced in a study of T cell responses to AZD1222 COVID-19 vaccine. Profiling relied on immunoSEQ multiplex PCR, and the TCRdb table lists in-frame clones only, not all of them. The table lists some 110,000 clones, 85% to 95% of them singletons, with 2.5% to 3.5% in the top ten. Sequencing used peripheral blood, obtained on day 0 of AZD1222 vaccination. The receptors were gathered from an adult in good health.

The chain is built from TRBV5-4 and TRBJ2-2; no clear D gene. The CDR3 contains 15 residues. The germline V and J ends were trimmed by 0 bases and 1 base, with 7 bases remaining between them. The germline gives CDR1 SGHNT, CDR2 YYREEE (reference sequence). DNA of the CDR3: TGTGCCAGCAGCTTGGCACGGCAGAACACCGGGGAGCTGTTTTTT. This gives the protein CASSLARQNTGELFF.

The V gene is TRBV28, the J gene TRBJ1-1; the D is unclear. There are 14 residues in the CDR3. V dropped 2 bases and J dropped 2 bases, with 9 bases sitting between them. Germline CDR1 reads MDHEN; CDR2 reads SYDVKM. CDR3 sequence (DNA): TGTGCCAGCAGTTTAACGGCCTCTAACACTGAAGCTTTCTTT. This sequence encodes CASSLTASNTEAFF. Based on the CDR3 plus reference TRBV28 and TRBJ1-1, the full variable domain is DVKVTQSSRYLVKRTGEKVFLECVQDMDHENMFWYRQDPGLGLRLIYFSYDVKMKEKGDIPEGYSVSREKKERFSLILESASTNQTSMYLCASSLTASNTEAFFGQGTRLTVV.

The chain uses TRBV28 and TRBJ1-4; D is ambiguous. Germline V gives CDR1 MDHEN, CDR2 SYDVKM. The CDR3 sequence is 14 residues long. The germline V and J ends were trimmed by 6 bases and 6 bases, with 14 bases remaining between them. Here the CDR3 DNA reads TGTGCCAGCAGGGCCCCTGGAGACTATGAAAAACTGTTTTTT. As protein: CASRAPGDYEKLFF.

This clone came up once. This CDR3 reads CASSEARQGGYTF. DNA of the CDR3: TGTGCCAGCAGTGAAGCCCGCCAAGGTGGCTACACCTTC. This sequence joins TRBV2 and TRBJ1-2; D remains ambiguous. Germline CDR1 is SNHLY and CDR2 is FYNNEI. This CDR3 is 13 amino acids long. The V and J ends lost 0 bases and 7 bases respectively, with 9 bases between them.

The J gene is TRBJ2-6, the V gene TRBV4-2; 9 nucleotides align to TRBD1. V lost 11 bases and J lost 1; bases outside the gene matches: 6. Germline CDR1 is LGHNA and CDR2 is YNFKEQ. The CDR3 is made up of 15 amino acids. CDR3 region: CAVGQGYSGANVLTF. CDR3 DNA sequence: TGTGCCGTCGGACAGGGGTATTCTGGGGCCAACGTCCTGACTTTC.

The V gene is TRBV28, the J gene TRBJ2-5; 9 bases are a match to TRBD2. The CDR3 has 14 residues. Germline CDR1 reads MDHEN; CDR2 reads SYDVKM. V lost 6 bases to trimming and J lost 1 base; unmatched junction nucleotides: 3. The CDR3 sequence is CASSQTSGQETQYF. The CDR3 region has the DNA TGTGCCAGCAGCCAGACTAGCGGCCAAGAGACCCAGTACTTC.

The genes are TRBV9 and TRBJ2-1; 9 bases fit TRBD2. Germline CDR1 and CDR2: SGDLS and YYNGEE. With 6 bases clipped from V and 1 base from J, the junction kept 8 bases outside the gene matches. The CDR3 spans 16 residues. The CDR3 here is CASTISGRSSYNEQFF. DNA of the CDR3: TGTGCCAGCACGATTAGCGGGAGAAGTTCCTACAATGAGCAGTTCTTC. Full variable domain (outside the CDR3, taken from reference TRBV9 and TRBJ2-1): DSGVTQTPKHLITATGQRVTLRCSPRSGDLSVYWYQQSLDQGLQFLIQYYNGEERAKGNILERFSAQQFPDLHSELNLSSLELGDSALYFCASTISGRSSYNEQFFGPGTRLTVL.

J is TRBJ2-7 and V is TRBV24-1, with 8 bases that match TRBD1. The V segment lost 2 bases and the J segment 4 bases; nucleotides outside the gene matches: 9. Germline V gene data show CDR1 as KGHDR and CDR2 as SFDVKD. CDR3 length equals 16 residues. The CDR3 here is CATSDSKDRDIYEQYF. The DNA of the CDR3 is TGTGCCACCAGTGATTCGAAGGACAGGGATATATACGAGCAGTACTTC.

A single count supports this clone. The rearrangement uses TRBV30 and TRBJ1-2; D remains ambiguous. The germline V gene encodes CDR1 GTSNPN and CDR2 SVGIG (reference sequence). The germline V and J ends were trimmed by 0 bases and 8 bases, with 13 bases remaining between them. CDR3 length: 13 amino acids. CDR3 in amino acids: CAWSVSSGFGYTF. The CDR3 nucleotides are TGTGCCTGGAGTGTTTCATCGGGTTTCGGCTACACCTTC. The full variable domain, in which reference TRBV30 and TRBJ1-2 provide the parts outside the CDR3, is SQTIHQWPATLVQPVGSPLSLECTVEGTSNPNLYWYRQAAGRGLQLLFYSVGIGQISSEVPQNLSASRPQDRQFILSSKKLLLSDSGFYLCAWSVSSGFGYTFGSGTRLTVV.

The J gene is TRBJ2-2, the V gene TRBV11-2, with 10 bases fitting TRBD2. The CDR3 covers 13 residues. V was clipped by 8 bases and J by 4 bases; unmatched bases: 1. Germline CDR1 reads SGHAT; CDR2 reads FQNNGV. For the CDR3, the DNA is TGTGCCAGCCTAGCGGGAGTCACCGGGGAGCTGTTTTTT. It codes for CASLAGVTGELFF.

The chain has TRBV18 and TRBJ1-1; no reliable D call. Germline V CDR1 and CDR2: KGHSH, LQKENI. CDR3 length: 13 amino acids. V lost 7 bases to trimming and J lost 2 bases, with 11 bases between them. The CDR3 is CASCREINTEAFF. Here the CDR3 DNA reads TGTGCCAGCTGCCGGGAGATCAACACTGAAGCTTTCTTT.

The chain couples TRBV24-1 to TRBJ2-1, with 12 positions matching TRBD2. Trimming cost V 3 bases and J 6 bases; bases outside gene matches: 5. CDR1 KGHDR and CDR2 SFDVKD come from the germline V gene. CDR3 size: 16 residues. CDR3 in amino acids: CATSDPSGRAVNEQFF. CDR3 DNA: TGTGCCACCAGTGATCCTAGCGGGAGGGCCGTCAATGAGCAGTTCTTC.

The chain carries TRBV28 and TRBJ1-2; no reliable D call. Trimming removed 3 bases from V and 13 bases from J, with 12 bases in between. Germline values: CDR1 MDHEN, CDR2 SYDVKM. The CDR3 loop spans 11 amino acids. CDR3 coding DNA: TGTGCCAGCAGTTTGCTCGGGTATAGCACCTTC. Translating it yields CASSLLGYSTF.

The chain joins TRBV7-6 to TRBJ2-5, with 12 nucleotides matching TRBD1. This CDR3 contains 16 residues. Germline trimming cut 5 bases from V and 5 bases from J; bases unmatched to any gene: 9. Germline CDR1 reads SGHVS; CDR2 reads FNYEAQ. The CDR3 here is CASSLGTGGEGETQYF. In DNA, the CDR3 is TGTGCCAGCAGCCTCGGGACAGGGGGCGAGGGTGAGACCCAGTACTTC.

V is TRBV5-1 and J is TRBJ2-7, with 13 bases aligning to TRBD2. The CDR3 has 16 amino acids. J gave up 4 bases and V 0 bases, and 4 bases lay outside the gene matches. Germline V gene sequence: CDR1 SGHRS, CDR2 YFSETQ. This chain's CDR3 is CASSLEGLAGPYEQYF. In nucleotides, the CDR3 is TGCGCCAGCAGCTTGGAGGGACTAGCGGGACCATACGAGCAGTACTTC.

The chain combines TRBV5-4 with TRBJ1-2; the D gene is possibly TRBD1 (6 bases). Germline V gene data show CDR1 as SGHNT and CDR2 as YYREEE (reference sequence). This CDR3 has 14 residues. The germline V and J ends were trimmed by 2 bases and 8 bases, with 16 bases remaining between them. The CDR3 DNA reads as TGTGCCAGCAGCTTAACTAACAGGGTAGGCGGCTACACCTTC. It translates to CASSLTNRVGGYTF. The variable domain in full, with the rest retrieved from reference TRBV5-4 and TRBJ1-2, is ETGVTQSPTHLIKTRGQQVTLRCSSQSGHNTVSWYQQALGQGPQFIFQYYREEENGRGNFPPRFSGLQFPNYSSELNVNALELDDSALYLCASSLTNRVGGYTFGSGTRLTVV.

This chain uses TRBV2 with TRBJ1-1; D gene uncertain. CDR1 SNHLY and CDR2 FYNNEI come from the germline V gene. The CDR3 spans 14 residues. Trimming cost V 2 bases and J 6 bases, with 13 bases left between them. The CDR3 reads CASSERQTFSEAFF. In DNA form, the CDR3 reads TGTGCCAGCAGTGAACGGCAGACCTTCTCTGAAGCTTTCTTT.